This T cell receptor beta chain was captured in a study of response to subunit inactivated influenza vaccine. The V and J ends lost 5 bases and 1 base, in that order; junction bases with no gene match: 9. Looked up from germline, CDR1 is SQVTM and CDR2 is ANQGSEA. This CDR3 contains 16 residues. TCRdb itself ran the RT-PCR reads through MiXCR, one entry per CDR3 protein. The sample shows more than 500,000 distinct CDR3 sequences, approximately 10% of them seen only once. This clonotype has a handful of counts. These sequences were also reported in another study, on T cells expressing NK-cell markers. As that report states: Synthesis of TCR beta cDNA relied on 5'RACE template switching carrying UMIs. It was from sorted CD3+CD56+NKG2C+, CD3+CD56+NKG2C- and CD3+CD56-NKG2C+ T cells that TCR beta repertoires came. There were a few donors in whom these clonotypes also led the CD3+CD56-NKG2C+ fraction.

The starting material was PBMCs from blood, obtained on the day of vaccination. The TCR comes from a man aged 45 to 65 who received an inactivated influenza vaccine. This chain links TRBV29-1 with TRBJ2-1; 9 bases align to TRBD2. The CDR3 protein is CSVTLGAGGSYNEQFF. CDR3 in DNA: TGCAGCGTTACCCTGGGAGCGGGAGGTTCCTACAATGAGCAGTTCTTC.